Listed below are T cell receptor beta chains from one sample, sequenced in a study of blood T cell repertoires in COVID-19. Using immunoSEQ multiplex PCR, the repertoire was profiled, and TCRdb retains in-frame clones only, with some absent. The profile covers 100,000 to 150,000 clones, with 86% appearing a single time and around 2.3% taken by the ten largest. Material: PBMCs or T cells enriched from blood (not recorded which). The receptors shown here come from a woman aged 45-60 years who had recovered from COVID-19. CDR3s include the opening cysteine and the closing phenylalanine or tryptophan. The D gene is left open where the match is weak. Rows give clone size only sometimes, using once, few, many, or a class for an expanded clone.

- few TRBJ2-7 TRBV5-6 CASSLQGRGTLYEQYF TGTGCCAGCAGCCTACAAGGCAGGGGTACTTTGTACGAGCAGTACTTC
- once TRBJ2-3 TRBV24-1 CATSDVTGINTDTQYF TGTGCCACCAGTGATGTCACCGGGATAAACACAGATACGCAGTATTTT
- once TRBJ1-1 TRBV6-2/TRBV6-3 CASSYLDQGRSNTEAFF TGTGCCAGCAGTTACCTCGATCAGGGAAGGTCGAACACTGAAGCTTTCTTT
TRBD1 - TRBJ1-5 TRBV3-1/TRBV3-2 CASSQGSWQGGNQPQHF TGTGCCAGCAGCCAAGGAAGTTGGCAGGGGGGCAATCAGCCCCAGCATTTT
TRBD1 few TRBJ1-2 TRBV7-2 CASSRIPDRGLGGGYTF TGTGCCAGCAGCCGTATCCCGGACAGGGGGCTTGGAGGTGGCTACACCTTC
TRBD1 - TRBJ1-5 TRBV5-6 CASSLRTGGQSNQPQHF TGTGCCAGCAGCCTACGGACAGGGGGACAGAGCAATCAGCCCCAGCATTTT
- - TRBJ1-1 TRBV14 CASSQEVGLNTEAFF TGTGCCAGCAGCCAAGAGGTCGGGTTGAACACTGAAGCTTTCTTT
TRBD1 - TRBJ1-3 TRBV18 CASSRDRTTLTGNTIYF TGTGCCAGCTCGCGGGACAGGACTACTCTGACTGGAAACACCATATATTTT
- - TRBJ1-1 TRBV12-3/TRBV12-4 CASATSRTEAFF TGTGCCAGCGCCACCTCGCGCACTGAAGCTTTCTTT
- - TRBJ1-4 TRBV18 CASSPPPLGASEKLFF TGTGCCAGCTCACCACCGCCCCTTGGGGCAAGCGAAAAACTGTTTTTT
- once TRBJ1-2 TRBV5-1 CASSLVDSSGSGYTF TGCGCCAGCAGCTTAGTAGACTCGTCTGGATCTGGCTACACCTTC
- - TRBJ2-5 TRBV2 CASSTRAGETQYF TGTGCCAGCAGTACCAGGGCAGGGGAGACCCAGTACTTC
TRBD2 - TRBJ2-3 TRBV7-9 CASSLWVLAGFTDTQYF TGTGCCAGCAGTCTTTGGGTTTTAGCGGGATTCACAGATACGCAGTATTTT
TRBD2 - TRBJ2-1 TRBV7-9 CASSPARTSHYNEQFF TGTGCCAGCAGCCCCGCCCGGACTAGCCACTACAATGAGCAGTTCTTC
TRBD1 - TRBJ1-4 TRBV9 CASSPDRGLSEKLFF TGTGCCAGCAGCCCAGACAGGGGGCTCAGTGAAAAACTGTTTTTT
- once TRBJ1-2 TRBV12-5 CASAPSRGTGYTF TGTGCTAGTGCCCCATCACGGGGAACGGGCTACACCTTC
TRBD2 - TRBJ2-1 TRBV5-1 CASKGTSETYNEQFF TGCGCCAGCAAGGGGACTAGCGAAACCTACAATGAGCAGTTCTTC
- - TRBJ1-2 TRBV3-1/TRBV3-2 CASSQGASGTNYGYTF TGTGCCAGCAGCCAAGGGGCTTCAGGCACCAACTATGGCTACACCTTC
- - TRBJ1-6 TRBV4-3 CASSQDWQGITPLHF TGCGCCAGCAGCCAAGATTGGCAGGGCATAACACCCCTCCACTTT
TRBD2 - TRBJ2-1 TRBV10-2 CASSETGTSGGAAYNEQFF TGCGCCAGCAGTGAGACCGGGACTAGCGGGGGGGCGGCCTACAATGAGCAGTTCTTC
TRBD1 - TRBJ2-5 TRBV29-1 CSVVAGTGYQETQYF TGCAGCGTTGTAGCCGGGACAGGCTACCAAGAGACCCAGTACTTC
TRBD1 - TRBJ2-7 TRBV11-3 CASSGQGRYEQYF TGTGCCAGCAGCGGACAGGGGCGCTACGAGCAGTACTTC
TRBD2 - TRBJ2-2 TRBV27 CATTGGNTGELFF TGTGCCACGACGGGGGGAAACACCGGGGAGCTGTTTTTT
- few TRBJ2-2 TRBV15 CATSIRTTERELFF TGTGCCACCAGCATACGAACGACGGAGAGGGAGCTGTTTTTT
TRBD2 - TRBJ2-1 TRBV7-9 CASSLPWTSGEYNEQFF TGTGCCAGCAGCCTACCCTGGACTAGCGGGGAATACAATGAGCAGTTCTTC
TRBD1 - TRBJ2-7 TRBV30 CAWSVGQGVDEQYF TGTGCCTGGAGTGTTGGGCAGGGGGTGGACGAGCAGTACTTC
TRBD1 - TRBJ2-7 TRBV5-1 CASSGDRGTYEQYF TGCGCCAGCAGCGGAGACAGGGGGACCTACGAGCAGTACTTC
- - TRBJ2-5 TRBV10-3 CAISESRGLGETQYF TGTGCCATCAGTGAATCGCGGGGGCTCGGTGAGACCCAGTACTTC
TRBD1 - TRBJ2-1 TRBV5-4 CASTPGQASSYNEQFF TGTGCCAGCACCCCGGGACAGGCTAGCTCCTACAATGAGCAGTTCTTC
- - TRBJ1-6 TRBV2 CASSVAGRTSPLHF TGTGCCAGCAGTGTGGCAGGGAGGACTTCACCCCTCCACTTT
- - TRBJ2-7 TRBV5-4 CASSVISTLEQYF TGTGCCAGCAGCGTGATTAGTACCCTCGAGCAGTACTTC
TRBD1 - TRBJ1-1 TRBV7-9 CASSLEQGATEAFF TGTGCCAGCAGCTTAGAACAGGGGGCAACTGAAGCTTTCTTT
TRBD1 - TRBJ1-1 TRBV20-1 CSASDRGYTEAFF TGCAGTGCTAGTGACAGGGGGTACACTGAAGCTTTCTTT
TRBD1 - TRBJ2-1 TRBV27 CASSFNRGFGEQFF TGTGCCAGCAGTTTCAACAGGGGGTTCGGCGAGCAGTTCTTC